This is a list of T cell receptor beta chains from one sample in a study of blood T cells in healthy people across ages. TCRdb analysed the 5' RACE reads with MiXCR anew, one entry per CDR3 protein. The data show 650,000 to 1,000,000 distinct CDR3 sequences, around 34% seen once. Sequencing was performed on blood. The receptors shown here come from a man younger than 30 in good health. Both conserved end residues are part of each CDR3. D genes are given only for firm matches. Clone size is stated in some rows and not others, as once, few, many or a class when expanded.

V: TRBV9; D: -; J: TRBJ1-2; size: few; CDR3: CASSDSRRGYTF; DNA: TGTGCCAGCAGCGACTCAAGGAGGGGCTACACCTTC
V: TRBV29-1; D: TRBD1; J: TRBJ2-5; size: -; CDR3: CSVDVTGRNEQYF; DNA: TGCAGCGTTGACGTGACAGGGCGGAATGAGCAGTACTTC
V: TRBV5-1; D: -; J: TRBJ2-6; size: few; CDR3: CASSLAPSGANVLTF; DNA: TGCGCCAGCAGCTTGGCCCCCTCTGGGGCCAACGTCCTGACTTTC
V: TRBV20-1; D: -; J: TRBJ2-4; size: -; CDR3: CSARDPSGDLAKNIQYF; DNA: TGCAGTGCTAGAGACCCCTCGGGAGACCTAGCCAAAAACATTCAGTACTTC
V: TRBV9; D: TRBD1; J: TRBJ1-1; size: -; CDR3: CASSVYRQGTYTEAFF; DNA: TGTGCCAGCAGCGTATATAGACAGGGGACGTACACTGAAGCTTTCTTT
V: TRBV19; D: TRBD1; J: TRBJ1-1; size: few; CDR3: CASRWTGGGTEAFF; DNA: TGTGCCAGTAGATGGACAGGGGGAGGCACTGAAGCTTTCTTT
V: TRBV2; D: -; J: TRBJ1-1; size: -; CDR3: CASRSEAATEAFF; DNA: TGTGCCAGCCGGAGCGAAGCTGCTACTGAAGCTTTCTTT
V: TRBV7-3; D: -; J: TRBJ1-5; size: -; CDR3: CASTRGFNQPQHF; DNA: TGTGCCAGTACAAGGGGATTCAATCAGCCCCAGCATTTT
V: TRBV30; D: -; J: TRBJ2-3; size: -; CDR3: CAWSAHLTDTQYF; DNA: TGTGCCTGGAGTGCCCATCTCACAGATACGCAGTATTTT
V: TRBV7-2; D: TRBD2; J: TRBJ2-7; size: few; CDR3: CASSPQTSGHFEQYF; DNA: TGTGCCAGCAGCCCCCAGACTAGCGGGCATTTCGAGCAGTACTTC
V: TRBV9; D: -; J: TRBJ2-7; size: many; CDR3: CASSGSGGETYEQYF; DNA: TGTGCCAGCAGCGGTAGCGGAGGAGAGACCTACGAGCAGTACTTC
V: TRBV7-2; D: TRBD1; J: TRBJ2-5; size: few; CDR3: CASSLGQGYFLGETQYF; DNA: TGTGCCAGCAGCTTAGGACAGGGGTACTTCTTGGGAGAGACCCAGTACTTC
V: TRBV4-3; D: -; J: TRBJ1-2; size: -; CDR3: CASSQDYYSSAYGYTF; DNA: TGCGCCAGCAGCCAAGATTATTATTCCTCCGCCTATGGCTACACCTTC
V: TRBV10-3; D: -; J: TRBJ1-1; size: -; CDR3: CAISEEGYIEAFF; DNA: TGTGCCATCAGTGAGGAGGGATACATTGAAGCTTTCTTT
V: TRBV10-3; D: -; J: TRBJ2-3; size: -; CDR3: CAISESQAGDTQYF; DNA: TGTGCCATCAGTGAGTCGCAGGCGGGAGATACGCAGTATTTT
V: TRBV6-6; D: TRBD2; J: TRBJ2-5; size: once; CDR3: CANRLRPGLTNQETQYF; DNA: TGTGCCAACAGGTTGCGACCGGGACTAACCAACCAAGAGACCCAGTACTTC
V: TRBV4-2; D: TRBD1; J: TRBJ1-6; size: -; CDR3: CASSPATGGFFYSPLHF; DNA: TGTGCCAGCAGCCCAGCTACAGGGGGCTTTTTTTATTCACCCCTCCACTTT
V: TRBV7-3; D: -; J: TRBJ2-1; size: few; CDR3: CASSSNSGSYNEQFF; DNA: TGTGCCAGCAGCTCAAACTCCGGGTCTTACAATGAGCAGTTCTTC
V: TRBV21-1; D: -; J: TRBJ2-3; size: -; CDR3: CASSTGTGGPDTQYF; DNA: TGTGCCAGCAGCACCGGGACAGGGGGTCCAGATACGCAGTATTTT
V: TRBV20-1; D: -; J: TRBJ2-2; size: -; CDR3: CSARVRGPNTGELFF; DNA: TGCAGTGCTAGAGTAAGAGGGCCGAACACCGGGGAGCTGTTTTTT
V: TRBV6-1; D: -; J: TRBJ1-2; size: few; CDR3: CASNRGDYGYTF; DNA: TGTGCCAGCAATCGGGGGGACTATGGCTACACCTTC
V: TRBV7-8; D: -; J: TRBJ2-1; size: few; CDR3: CASSSPGWQGDEQFF; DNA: TGTGCCAGCAGCTCACCGGGTTGGCAGGGCGATGAGCAGTTCTTC
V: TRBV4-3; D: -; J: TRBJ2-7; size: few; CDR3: CASSGDTEFSYEQYF; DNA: TGCGCCAGCAGCGGGGACACCGAATTCTCCTACGAGCAGTACTTC
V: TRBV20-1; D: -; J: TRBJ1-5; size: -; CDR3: CSASDQTGGQPQHF; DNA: TGCAGTGCTAGTGATCAAACGGGCGGTCAGCCCCAGCATTTT
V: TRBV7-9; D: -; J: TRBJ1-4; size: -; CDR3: CASSLALGRVEELFF; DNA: TGTGCCAGCAGCTTAGCCCTGGGGCGTGTTGAAGAACTGTTTTTT
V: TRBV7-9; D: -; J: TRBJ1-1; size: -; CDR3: CASSSPGSNTEAFF; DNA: TGTGCCAGCAGCTCCCCCGGGTCCAACACTGAAGCTTTCTTT
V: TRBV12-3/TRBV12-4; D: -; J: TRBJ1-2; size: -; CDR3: CASSPGLTVYGYTF; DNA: TGTGCCAGCAGTCCGGGACTTACGGTCTATGGCTACACCTTC
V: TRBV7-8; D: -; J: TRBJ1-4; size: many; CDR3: CASSLVGGEKLFF; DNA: TGTGCCAGCAGCTTAGTGGGGGGAGAAAAACTGTTTTTT
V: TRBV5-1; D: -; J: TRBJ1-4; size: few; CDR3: CASSLLRRLFF; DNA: TGCGCCAGCAGCTTACTCCGAAGGCTGTTTTTT
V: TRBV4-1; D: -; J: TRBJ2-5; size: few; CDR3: CASSLQGLGLQETQYF; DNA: TGCGCCAGCAGCCTACAGGGCCTCGGGCTTCAAGAGACCCAGTACTTC
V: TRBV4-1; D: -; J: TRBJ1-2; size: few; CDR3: CASSYKEFYGYTF; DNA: TGCGCCAGCAGTTACAAGGAGTTCTATGGCTACACCTTC
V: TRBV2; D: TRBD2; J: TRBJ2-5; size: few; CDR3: CASGRTSGDQETQYF; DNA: TGTGCCAGCGGACGGACTAGCGGGGATCAAGAGACCCAGTACTTC
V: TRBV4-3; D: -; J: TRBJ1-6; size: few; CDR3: CASSQDLWDNSPLHF; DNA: TGCGCCAGCAGCCAAGACTTATGGGATAATTCACCCCTCCACTTT
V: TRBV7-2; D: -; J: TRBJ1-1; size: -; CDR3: CASSSPPGVTEAFF; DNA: TGTGCCAGCAGCTCGCCTCCGGGAGTAACTGAAGCTTTCTTT
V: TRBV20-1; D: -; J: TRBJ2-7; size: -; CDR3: CSARDQRSSSYEQYF; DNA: TGCAGTGCTAGAGATCAGAGATCCTCCTCCTACGAGCAGTACTTC
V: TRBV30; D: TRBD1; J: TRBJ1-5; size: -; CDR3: CAWAQGVGQPQHF; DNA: TGTGCCTGGGCCCAGGGGGTGGGCCAGCCCCAGCATTTT
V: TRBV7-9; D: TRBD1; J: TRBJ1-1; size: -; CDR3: CASSSSRTDRDMNTEAFF; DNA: TGTGCCAGCAGCTCAAGCCGGACCGACAGGGACATGAACACTGAAGCTTTCTTT
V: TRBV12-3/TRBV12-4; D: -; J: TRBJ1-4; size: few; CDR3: CASSLSGFNEKLFF; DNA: TGTGCCAGCAGTTTATCGGGGTTTAATGAAAAACTGTTTTTT
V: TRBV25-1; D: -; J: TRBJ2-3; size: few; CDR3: CASSEARETDTQYF; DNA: TGTGCCAGCAGTGAGGCCAGGGAGACAGATACGCAGTATTTT
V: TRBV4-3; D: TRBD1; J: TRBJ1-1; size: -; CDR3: CASSQDVGGLGGEAFF; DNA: TGCGCCAGCAGCCAAGATGTAGGGGGCCTGGGAGGTGAAGCTTTCTTT
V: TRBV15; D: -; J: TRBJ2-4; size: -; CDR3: CATSRDQGQRGNIQYF; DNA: TGTGCCACCAGCAGAGATCAGGGTCAACGGGGAAACATTCAGTACTTC
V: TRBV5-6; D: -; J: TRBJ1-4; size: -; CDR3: CASSFGRKDEKLFF; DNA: TGTGCCAGCAGCTTCGGACGGAAGGATGAAAAACTGTTTTTT
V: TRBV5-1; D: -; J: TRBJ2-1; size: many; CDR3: CASSFEGNNEQFF; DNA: TGCGCCAGCAGCTTCGAGGGGAACAATGAGCAGTTCTTC
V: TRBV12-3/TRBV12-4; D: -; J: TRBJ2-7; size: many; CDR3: CASSGIEQYF; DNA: TGTGCCAGCAGTGGAATCGAGCAGTACTTC
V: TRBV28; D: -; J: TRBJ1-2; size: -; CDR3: CASSFFSGTNYGYTF; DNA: TGTGCCAGCAGTTTCTTTTCCGGGACAAACTATGGCTACACCTTC
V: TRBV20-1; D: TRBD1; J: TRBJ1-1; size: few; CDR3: CSARERGRVYTEAFF; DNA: TGCAGTGCTAGAGAAAGGGGGCGAGTATACACTGAAGCTTTCTTT
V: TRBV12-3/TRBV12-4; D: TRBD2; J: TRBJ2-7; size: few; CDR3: CASSYLGAGNEQYF; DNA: TGTGCCAGCAGTTACTTGGGAGCGGGGAACGAGCAGTACTTC
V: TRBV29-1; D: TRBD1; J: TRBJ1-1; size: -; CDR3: CSVGTGGYTEAFF; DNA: TGCAGCGTTGGGACAGGGGGCTACACTGAAGCTTTCTTT
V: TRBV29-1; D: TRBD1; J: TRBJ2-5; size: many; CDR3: CSTGVEETQYF; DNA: TGCAGCACAGGGGTCGAAGAGACCCAGTACTTC
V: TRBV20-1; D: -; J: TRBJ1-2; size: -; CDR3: CSARAPDSGYGYTF; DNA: TGCAGTGCTAGAGCACCGGACAGCGGCTATGGCTACACCTTC
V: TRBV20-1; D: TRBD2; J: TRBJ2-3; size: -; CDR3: CSARVTSEAQKITDTQYF; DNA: TGCAGTGCTAGAGTGACTAGCGAGGCTCAGAAAATCACAGATACGCAGTATTTT
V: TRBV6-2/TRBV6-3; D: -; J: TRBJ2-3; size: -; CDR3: CASSYRDKDSTFAGTDTQYF; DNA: TGTGCCAGCAGTTACCGGGATAAGGACAGTACCTTTGCGGGCACAGATACGCAGTATTTT
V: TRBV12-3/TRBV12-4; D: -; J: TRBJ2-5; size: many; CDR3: CASSLVEGKETQYF; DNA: TGTGCCAGCAGTTTAGTGGAGGGAAAAGAGACCCAGTACTTC
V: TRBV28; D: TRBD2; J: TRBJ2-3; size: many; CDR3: CASSPERGKWTDTQYF; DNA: TGTGCCAGCAGTCCCGAGCGGGGGAAATGGACAGATACGCAGTATTTT
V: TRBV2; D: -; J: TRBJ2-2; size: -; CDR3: CASTEGPNGSGELFF; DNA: TGTGCCAGCACCGAGGGACCGAACGGTTCCGGGGAGCTGTTTTTT
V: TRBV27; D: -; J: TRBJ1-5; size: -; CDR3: CASRPPGRNNQPRHF; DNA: TGTGCCAGCAGACCCCCAGGGAGAAACAATCAGCCCCGGCATTTT
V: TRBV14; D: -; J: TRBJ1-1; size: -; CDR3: CASRADGTEAFF; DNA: TGTGCCAGCAGGGCGGACGGCACTGAAGCTTTCTTT
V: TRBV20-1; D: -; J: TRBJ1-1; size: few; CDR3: CSAPSMNTEAFF; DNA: TGCAGTGCTCCCTCCATGAACACTGAAGCTTTCTTT
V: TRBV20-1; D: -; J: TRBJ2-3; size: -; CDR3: CSANPIWGASTDTQYF; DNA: TGCAGTGCTAACCCTATTTGGGGGGCTAGCACAGATACGCAGTATTTT
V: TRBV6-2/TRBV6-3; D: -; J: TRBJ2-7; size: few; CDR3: CASSYSVVTEVEQYF; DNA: TGTGCCAGCAGTTACTCGGTCGTGACCGAAGTCGAGCAGTACTTC